A single sample is the source of the 12 T cell receptor beta chains below, sequenced in a study of long-term antiretroviral therapy in people with HIV. immunoSEQ v3.0 was run at survey level. The data were produced by immunoSEQ multiplex PCR, yet TCRdb's version contains in-frame clones alone and is incomplete. This table holds roughly 30,000 clones, less than 85% found once. This specimen was unsorted PBMCs, taken 0.3 years after starting antiretroviral therapy. These receptors were collected from a man aged 40-49 years with HIV.

This clone was observed a few times. This CDR3 is CASSDSDRHTQYF. Here the CDR3 DNA reads TGCGCCAGCAGTGATTCCGACCGCCATACGCAGTATTTT. V and J are TRBV10-1 and TRBJ2-3, with D unclear. CDR3 length: 13 residues. In germline, CDR1 is WNHNN, CDR2 SYGVQD (reference sequence). V was shortened by 3 bases and J by 7 bases, with 11 bases between the two germline ends.

The chain has TRBV5-1 and TRBJ2-4; D unclear. The CDR3 consists of 14 residues. Between the trimmed V and J ends, which lost 0 bases and 2 bases, there was a span of 6 bases. Germline loops: CDR1 SGHRS, CDR2 YFSETQ. The CDR3 region has the DNA TGCGCCAGCAGCTTGGACAGACCCAAAAACATTCAGTACTTC. This encodes CASSLDRPKNIQYF.

The rearrangement joins TRBV2 to TRBJ1-2, with a tentative D call TRBD1 (5 bases). This CDR3 contains 14 residues. Looked up from germline, CDR1 is SNHLY and CDR2 is FYNNEI. V was cut by 4 bases and J by 4 bases, with 13 bases left in between. The CDR3 reads CASSGVQGTYGYTF. As DNA, the CDR3 is TGTGCCAGCAGTGGGGTCCAGGGTACCTATGGCTACACCTTC.

The chain joins TRBV6-5 to TRBJ1-4; D unresolved. The CDR3 sequence is 14 residues long. The ends were cut back, 1 base at V and 7 bases at J, with 10 bases in the middle. CDR1 and CDR2 (germline): MNHEY, SVGAGI. CDR3 residues: CASSYFAGSEKLFF. The DNA of the CDR3 is TGTGCCAGCAGTTACTTCGCCGGCAGTGAAAAACTGTTTTTT.

This chain joins TRBV27 and TRBJ1-5; 8 bases are a match to TRBD1. The CDR3 covers 17 residues. V gave up 6 bases and J gave up 6 bases; unmatched junction bases: 16. CDR1 is MNHEY and CDR2 is SMNVEV in the germline V gene (reference sequence). The CDR3 loop reads CASSLGGRTGSVQPQHF. The CDR3 nucleotides are TGTGCCAGCAGCTTGGGCGGGAGGACAGGGTCGGTTCAGCCCCAGCATTTT.

This chain joins TRBV6-5 and TRBJ1-4; 7 bases are shared with TRBD1. J gave up 2 bases and V 8 bases, and 8 bases lay outside the gene matches. The length of the CDR3 is 15 residues. Per germline, CDR1 MNHEY and CDR2 SVGAGI. This CDR3 is CASAAGQRTNEKLFF. The CDR3 nucleotides read TGTGCCAGCGCGGCGGGACAGAGGACTAATGAAAAACTGTTTTTT.

V is TRBV15 and J is TRBJ2-3; the match to TRBD1 covers 9 bases. The V segment lost 3 bases and the J segment 6 bases; nucleotides outside the gene matches: 7. CDR3 length equals 15 residues. Germline V gene sequence: CDR1 LNHNV, CDR2 YYDKDF (reference sequence). For the CDR3, the DNA is TGTGCCACCAGCAGCCGGGACAGGGTTTGGGATACGCAGTATTTT. Its translation: CATSSRDRVWDTQYF. Together with reference TRBV15 and TRBJ2-3, the CDR3 gives the full variable domain: DAMVIQNPRYQVTQFGKPVTLSCSQTLNHNVMYWYQQKSSQAPKLLFHYYDKDFNNEADTPDNFQSRRPNTSFCFLDIRSPGLGDTAMYLCATSSRDRVWDTQYFGPGTRLTVL.

The chain combines TRBV10-3 with TRBJ2-5; the D gene is possibly TRBD2 (6 bases). Germline values: CDR1 ENHRY, CDR2 SYGVKD. The CDR3 is made up of 12 amino acids. V lost 8 bases, J lost 2 bases, and 9 bases lay in between. The CDR3 is CAIAGPQETQYF. The CDR3 coding sequence is TGTGCCATCGCGGGACCTCAAGAGACCCAGTACTTC.

This clone came up once. The chain carries TRBV7-2 and TRBJ2-7, with 11 bases lining up with TRBD1. V shed 0 bases and J 0 bases; nucleotides not matched to a gene: 1. CDR1 and CDR2 from the germline V gene are SGHTA and FQGNSA. This CDR3 region has 16 residues. Here the CDR3 reads CASSLAGTGGSYEQYF. The DNA of the CDR3 is TGTGCCAGCAGCTTAGCGGGGACAGGGGGCTCCTACGAGCAGTACTTC.

The gene calls are TRBV18 and TRBJ2-1; D gene uncertain. V lost 2 bases and J 6 bases, leaving 5 bases between the germline ends. Germline V lookup: CDR1 KGHSH, CDR2 LQKENI. The CDR3 is made up of 12 amino acids. The CDR3: CASSPVGNEQFF. In DNA form, the CDR3 reads TGTGCCAGCTCACCAGTGGGCAATGAGCAGTTCTTC.

This chain connects TRBV27 to TRBJ2-1, with 9 bases matching TRBD2. V gave up 6 bases and J gave up 3 bases; unmatched junction bases: 6. The CDR3 is made up of 15 amino acids. The germline V gene encodes CDR1 MNHEY and CDR2 SMNVEV (reference sequence). CDR3 in amino acids: CASRWLAGLYNEQFF. CDR3 bases: TGTGCCAGCAGGTGGCTAGCGGGGCTCTACAATGAGCAGTTCTTC.

The V gene is TRBV12-5, the J gene TRBJ2-1, with 11 bases lining up with TRBD2. V dropped 2 bases and J dropped 15; count of bases not matched to a gene: 6. The germline V gene encodes CDR1 LGHNT and CDR2 FRNRAP. The CDR3 runs 13 residues. Here the CDR3 reads CASGLSLAGDRFF. Written as DNA, the CDR3 is TGTGCTAGTGGTTTGTCACTAGCGGGAGATCGGTTCTTC. Variable domain in full (rest from reference TRBV12-5 and TRBJ2-1): DARVTQTPRHKVTEMGQEVTMRCQPILGHNTVFWYRQTMMQGLELLAYFRNRAPLDDSGMPKDRFSAEMPDATLATLKIQPSEPRDSAVYFCASGLSLAGDRFFGPGTRLTVL.